One TCR beta chain is described in this entry. Extraction of RNA preceded its reverse transcription into cDNA, which served as the sequencing template. Profiled with immunoSEQ multiplex PCR; TCRdb holds only in-frame clones, not every one. The table shows 140,000 to 150,000 clones, with 45% to 60% occurring only once. This sample is drawn from a study of CD8+ T cells in alopecia areata. Treatment described: oral pan-JAK inhibitor, 5-10 mg twice daily. The CDR3 extends over 15 amino acids. V was clipped by 7 bases and J by 3 bases, with 18 bases between them. Germline V gives CDR1 LNHDA, CDR2 SQIVND (reference sequence).

This chain links TRBV19 with TRBJ1-1; maybe TRBD1 (5 bases). The specimen comprised CD8+ T cells sorted from blood, sampled at week 4, from a patient treated with tofacitinib. The sequence derives from a human donor with alopecia areata. CDR3: CASTLTRGGDTEAFF. The CDR3 coding sequence is TGTGCCAGTACCCTCACTAGGGGAGGAGACACTGAAGCTTTCTTT.